This TCR beta chain was recorded in a study of beta chain features in type 1 diabetes. Turning to this clone: The antigen is undetermined.

Findings of the study overall: Healthy donors had naive, central memory and Treg TCRB repertoires that appeared less similar than those seen among patients.

Each sorted population was over 95% pure. Expressed TCRB transcripts were sequenced, since all the RNA that had been isolated was reverse transcribed. The method was immunoSEQ multiplex PCR; TCRdb's version includes in-frame clones alone and lacks a portion of them. Seen here are around 400,000 clones, around 12% observed once, and the top ten hold less than 0.02%. The TCR comes from a man aged 18 to 29 in good health. The material sequenced was naive CD4+ T cells from blood.

CDR3 in amino acids: CASSPKTSGRGELFF. The CDR3 nucleotides read TGTGCCAGCAGCCCGAAAACTAGCGGGAGAGGGGAGCTGTTTTTT. The J gene is TRBJ2-2, the V gene TRBV6-5; 11 nucleotides agree with TRBD2. Germline V gene sequence: CDR1 MNHEY, CDR2 SVGAGI. After removal of 6 bases from V and 8 bases from J, the junction contained 8 bases not matched to a gene. The CDR3 totals 15 residues.